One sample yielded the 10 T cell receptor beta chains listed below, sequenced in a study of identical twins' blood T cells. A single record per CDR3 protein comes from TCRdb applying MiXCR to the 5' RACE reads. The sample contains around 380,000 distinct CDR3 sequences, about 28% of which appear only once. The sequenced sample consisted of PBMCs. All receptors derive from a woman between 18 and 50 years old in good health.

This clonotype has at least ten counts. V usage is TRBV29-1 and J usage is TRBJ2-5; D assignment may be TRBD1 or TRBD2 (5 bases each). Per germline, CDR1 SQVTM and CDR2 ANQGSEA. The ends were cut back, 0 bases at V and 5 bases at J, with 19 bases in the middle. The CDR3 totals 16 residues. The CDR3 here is CSVEDWGSRSAETQYF. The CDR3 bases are TGCAGCGTTGAAGATTGGGGGTCCAGGTCGGCGGAGACCCAGTACTTC.

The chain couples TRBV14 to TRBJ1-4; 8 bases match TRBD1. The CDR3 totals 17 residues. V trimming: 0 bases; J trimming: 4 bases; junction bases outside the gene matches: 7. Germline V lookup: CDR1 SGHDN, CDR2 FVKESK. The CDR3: CASSQDGPGQGNEKLFF. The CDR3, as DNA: TGTGCCAGCAGCCAAGACGGGCCCGGACAGGGTAATGAAAAACTGTTTTTT. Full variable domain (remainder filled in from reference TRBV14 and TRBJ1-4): EAGVTQFPSHSVIEKGQTVTLRCDPISGHDNLYWYRRVMGKEIKFLLHFVKESKQDESGMPNNRFLAERTGGTYSTLKVQPAELEDSGVYFCASSQDGPGQGNEKLFFGSGTQLSVL.

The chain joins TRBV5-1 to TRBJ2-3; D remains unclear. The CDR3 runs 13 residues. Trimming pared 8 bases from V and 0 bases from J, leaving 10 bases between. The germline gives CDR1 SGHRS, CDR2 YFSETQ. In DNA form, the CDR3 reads TGCGCCAGAAGCCAAGGTAGCACAGATACGCAGTATTTT. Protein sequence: CARSQGSTDTQYF.

In DNA, the CDR3 is TGTGCCAGCAGCTTATCAGGGACACTTAGTAATCAGCCCCAGCATTTT. Protein sequence: CASSLSGTLSNQPQHF. The chain joins TRBV7-2 to TRBJ1-5; TRBD1 might be the D (6 bases). The germline gives CDR1 SGHTA, CDR2 FQGNSA. This CDR3 is built from 16 residues. Between the trimmed V and J ends, which lost 2 bases and 4 bases, there was a span of 15 bases. The whole variable domain, filled in from reference TRBV7-2 and TRBJ1-5, reads GAGVSQSPSNKVTEKGKDVELRCDPISGHTALYWYRQSLGQGLEFLIYFQGNSAPDKSGLPSDRFSAERTGGSVSTLTIQRTQQEDSAVYLCASSLSGTLSNQPQHFGDGTRLSIL.

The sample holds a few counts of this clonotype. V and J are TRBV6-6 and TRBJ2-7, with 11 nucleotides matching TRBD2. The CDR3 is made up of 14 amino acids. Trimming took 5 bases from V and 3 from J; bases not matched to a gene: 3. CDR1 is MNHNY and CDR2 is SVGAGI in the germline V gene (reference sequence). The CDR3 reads CASSTTSGGYEQYF. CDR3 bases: TGTGCCAGCAGTACCACTAGCGGGGGCTACGAGCAGTACTTC.

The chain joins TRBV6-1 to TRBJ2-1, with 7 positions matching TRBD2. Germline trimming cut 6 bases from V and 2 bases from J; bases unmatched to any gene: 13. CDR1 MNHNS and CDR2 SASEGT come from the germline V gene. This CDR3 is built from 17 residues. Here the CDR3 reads CASRLAREGWTYNEQFF. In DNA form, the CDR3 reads TGTGCCAGCAGATTGGCCAGGGAGGGGTGGACCTACAATGAGCAGTTCTTC.

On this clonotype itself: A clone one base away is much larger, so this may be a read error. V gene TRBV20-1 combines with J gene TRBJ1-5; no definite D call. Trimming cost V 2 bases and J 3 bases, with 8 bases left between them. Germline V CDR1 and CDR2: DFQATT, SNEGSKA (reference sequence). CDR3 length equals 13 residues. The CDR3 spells CSARYDPNQPQHF. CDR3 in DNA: TGCAGTGCTAGATATGATCCCAATCAGCCCCAGCATTTT.

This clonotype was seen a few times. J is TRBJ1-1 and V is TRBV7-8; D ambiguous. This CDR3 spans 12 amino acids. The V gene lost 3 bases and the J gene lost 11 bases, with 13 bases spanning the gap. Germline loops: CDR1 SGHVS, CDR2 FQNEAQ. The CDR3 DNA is TGTGCCAGCAGCTTTAGACTCTCGGAGGCTTTCTTT. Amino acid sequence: CASSFRLSEAFF.

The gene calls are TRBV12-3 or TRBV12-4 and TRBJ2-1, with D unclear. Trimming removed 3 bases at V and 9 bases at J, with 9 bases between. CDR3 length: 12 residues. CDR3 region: CASSLTPTEQFF. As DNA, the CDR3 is TGTGCCAGCAGTTTGACGCCAACTGAGCAGTTCTTC.

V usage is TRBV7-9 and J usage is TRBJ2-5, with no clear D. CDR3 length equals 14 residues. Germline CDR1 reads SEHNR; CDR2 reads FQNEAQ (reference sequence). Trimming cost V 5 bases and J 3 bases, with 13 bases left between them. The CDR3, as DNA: TGTGCCAGCAGCAGACATAAAACAAAAGAGACCCAGTACTTC. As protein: CASSRHKTKETQYF.